The 27 T cell receptor beta chains below all came from one sample that was sequenced in a study of OX40 agonist ivuxolimab in advanced cancers. The data were produced by immunoSEQ multiplex PCR, yet TCRdb's version contains in-frame clones alone and is incomplete. Of around 53,000 clones in the sample, roughly nine tenths were seen once. The sample consisted of CD4+ or CD8+ T cells sorted from blood, taken in a trial of the OX40 agonist ivuxolimab. These receptors were collected from an adult with an advanced solid tumor such as melanoma, head and neck, liver or kidney cancer.

The J gene is TRBJ1-4, the V gene TRBV5-1; D call uncertain. This CDR3 spans 13 amino acids. CDR1 and CDR2 (germline): SGHRS, YFSETQ. V lost 2 bases to trimming and J lost 0 bases, with 2 bases between them. CDR3 loop: CASSFATNEKLFF. The CDR3 nucleotides are TGCGCCAGCAGCTTTGCAACTAATGAAAAACTGTTTTTT.

V is TRBV9 and J is TRBJ1-6; TRBD1 aligns across 11 bases. Germline V gene lookup returns CDR1 SGDLS and CDR2 YYNGEE. V dropped 3 bases and J dropped 10; count of bases not matched to a gene: 6. The CDR3 spans 15 residues. The CDR3 region has the DNA TGTGCCAGCAGCGCGTCGGGACAGGGGGGCTCACCCCTCCACTTT. Protein: CASSASGQGGSPLHF. Full variable domain (outside the CDR3, taken from reference TRBV9 and TRBJ1-6): DSGVTQTPKHLITATGQRVTLRCSPRSGDLSVYWYQQSLDQGLQFLIQYYNGEERAKGNILERFSAQQFPDLHSELNLSSLELGDSALYFCASSASGQGGSPLHFGNGTRLTVT.

This clone was picked up one time. The chain employs TRBV28 and TRBJ2-7, with D uncertain. There are 13 residues in the CDR3. CDR1 is MDHEN, CDR2 SYDVKM, per germline. V lost 3 bases to trimming and J lost 4 bases, with 10 bases between them. The CDR3 spells CASSFGSGYEQYF. The CDR3 DNA sequence: TGTGCCAGCAGTTTTGGTTCGGGTTACGAGCAGTACTTC.

This chain connects TRBV14 to TRBJ2-7; D gene ambiguous. Germline assignment: CDR1 SGHDN and CDR2 FVKESK. Trimming stripped 0 bases from V and 6 bases from J, with 6 bases between. The CDR3 extends over 12 amino acids. Here the CDR3 DNA reads TGTGCCAGCAGCCAAGATCGGTGCGAGCAGTACTTC. Residues: CASSQDRCEQYF.

This clone was counted only a few times. The chain links TRBV18 to TRBJ1-2; D not certain. CDR3 size: 16 residues. Trimming removed 4 bases at V and 0 bases at J, with 15 bases between. Germline V CDR1 and CDR2: KGHSH, LQKENI. The CDR3 DNA reads as TGTGCCAGCTCACTTAACAGCCTAGGGACTAACTATGGCTACACCTTC. Amino acids: CASSLNSLGTNYGYTF.

The V and J genes are TRBV5-1 and TRBJ1-2; TRBD1 might be the D (6 bases). V lost 2 bases and J 3 bases, leaving 11 bases between the germline ends. Germline V gene sequence: CDR1 SGHRS, CDR2 YFSETQ. The CDR3 spans 14 residues. The CDR3 loop reads CASSLRTAHYGYTF. The CDR3 nucleotides read TGCGCCAGCAGCTTAAGGACAGCTCACTATGGCTACACCTTC.

V gene TRBV5-1 combines with J gene TRBJ2-5; 11 nucleotides agree with TRBD1. The CDR3 is made up of 16 amino acids. V lost 2 bases to trimming and J lost 1 base; unmatched junction nucleotides: 4. Germline loops: CDR1 SGHRS, CDR2 YFSETQ. The CDR3 nucleotides are TGCGCCAGCAGCTTAGGACAGGGGGCCTTCCAAGAGACCCAGTACTTC. It codes for CASSLGQGAFQETQYF.

V is TRBV27 and J is TRBJ2-3; 14 bases align to TRBD2. The germline CDR1 and CDR2 sequences are MNHEY and SMNVEV (reference sequence). The V and J ends lost 0 bases and 4 bases, in that order; junction bases with no gene match: 0. The length of the CDR3 is 16 residues. The CDR3 region is CASSLSTSGGADTQYF. Written as DNA, the CDR3 is TGTGCCAGCAGTTTATCGACTAGCGGGGGGGCAGATACGCAGTATTTT.

The chain uses TRBV11-2 and TRBJ2-3; TRBD1 or TRBD2 may be the D gene (6 bases each). Between the trimmed V and J ends, which lost 2 bases and 4 bases, there was a span of 13 bases. Germline V CDR1 and CDR2: SGHAT, FQNNGV. The CDR3 is 15 residues long. CDR3 region: CASSLSGGASDTQYF. In DNA, the CDR3 is TGTGCCAGCAGCTTATCCGGGGGCGCGTCAGATACGCAGTATTTT. Full variable domain (rest looked up from reference TRBV11-2 and TRBJ2-3): EAGVAQSPRYKIIEKRQSVAFWCNPISGHATLYWYQQILGQGPKLLIQFQNNGVVDDSQLPKDRFSAERLKGVDSTLKIQPAKLEDSAVYLCASSLSGGASDTQYFGPGTRLTVL.

This clone was counted only a few times. The chain has TRBV5-6 and TRBJ2-3; D is uncertain. CDR3 length: 12 residues. V was shortened by 2 bases and J by 3 bases, with 4 bases between the two germline ends. Germline CDR1 is SGHDT and CDR2 is YYEEEE. The CDR3 DNA follows: TGTGCCAGCAGCTTTTTTACAGATACGCAGTATTTT. Amino acid sequence: CASSFFTDTQYF. Looking up the rest from reference TRBV5-6 and TRBJ2-3 gives the full variable domain: DAGVTQSPTHLIKTRGQQVTLRCSPKSGHDTVSWYQQALGQGPQFIFQYYEEEERQRGNFPDRFSGHQFPNYSSELNVNALLLGDSALYLCASSFFTDTQYFGPGTRLTVL.

This sequence joins TRBV19 and TRBJ2-3; 7 nucleotides agree with TRBD1. The length of the CDR3 is 15 residues. Germline CDR1 and CDR2: LNHDA and SQIVND (reference sequence). V was pared by 4 bases and J by 4 bases, with 8 bases of the junction left unmatched. As DNA, the CDR3 is TGTGCCAGTAGTACCCAGGGGGTCCAGCCAGATACGCAGTATTTT. Its protein product is CASSTQGVQPDTQYF.

This rearrangement joins TRBV10-3 to TRBJ1-1, with a tentative D call TRBD1 (5 bases). V was clipped by 6 bases and J by 0 bases, with 11 bases between them. The germline gives CDR1 ENHRY, CDR2 SYGVKD. The CDR3 contains 14 residues. The CDR3 DNA follows: TGTGCCATCAGCCGAAGGACACTGAACACTGAAGCTTTCTTT. Protein sequence: CAISRRTLNTEAFF.

The chain recombines TRBV19 with TRBJ1-3; D possibly corresponds to TRBD1 (5 bases). The CDR3 sequence is 16 residues long. Germline V gene lookup returns CDR1 LNHDA and CDR2 SQIVND (reference sequence). V shed 4 bases and J shed 4 bases, with 17 bases lying between them. The CDR3 loop reads CASSNRQGSAGNTIYF. CDR3 sequence (DNA): TGTGCCAGTAGTAACCGCCAGGGCTCCGCCGGAAACACCATATATTTT.

This sequence joins TRBV28 and TRBJ1-2; D unresolved. The CDR3 loop spans 12 amino acids. Germline V CDR1 and CDR2: MDHEN, SYDVKM. V lost 5 bases and J lost 7, with 11 bases in between. The DNA for the CDR3 is TGTGCCAGCAGTCCCACGGGGTTTGGCTACACCTTC. It yields the protein CASSPTGFGYTF.

V usage is TRBV6-5 and J usage is TRBJ1-6; tentatively, D is TRBD1 (5 bases). Trimming cost V 6 bases and J 6 bases, with 12 bases left between them. From germline, CDR1 is MNHEY and CDR2 SVGAGI. This CDR3 comprises 14 residues. The chain's CDR3 is CASSPSGVNSPLHF. CDR3 bases: TGTGCCAGCAGCCCCTCGGGGGTTAATTCACCCCTCCACTTT.

The chain recombines TRBV28 with TRBJ1-4; D remains ambiguous. The CDR3 consists of 14 residues. Per germline, CDR1 MDHEN and CDR2 SYDVKM. V lost 3 bases and J lost 4, with 9 bases in between. CDR3 sequence reads: CASSFGQVNEKLFF. The CDR3 nucleotides read TGTGCCAGCAGTTTTGGGCAGGTTAATGAAAAACTGTTTTTT. The entire variable domain, with the rest obtained from reference TRBV28 and TRBJ1-4, is as follows: DVKVTQSSRYLVKRTGEKVFLECVQDMDHENMFWYRQDPGLGLRLIYFSYDVKMKEKGDIPEGYSVSREKKERFSLILESASTNQTSMYLCASSFGQVNEKLFFGSGTQLSVL.

This clone has more than one count but fewer than ten. The chain recombines TRBV19 with TRBJ1-5, with 11 bases aligning to TRBD1. V shed 9 bases and J 9 bases; nucleotides not matched to a gene: 10. The CDR3 has 14 amino acids. From germline, CDR1 is LNHDA and CDR2 SQIVND (reference sequence). The CDR3 nucleotides are TGTGCCAGCCAAGATGGACAGGGGGCTCGGCCCCAGCATTTT. Amino acids: CASQDGQGARPQHF. The whole variable domain, remainder taken from reference TRBV19 and TRBJ1-5, is DGGITQSPKYLFRKEGQNVTLSCEQNLNHDAMYWYRQDPGQGLRLIYYSQIVNDFQKGDIAEGYSVSREKKESFPLTVTSAQKNPTAFYLCASQDGQGARPQHFGDGTRLSIL.

With regard to this clone: Other DNA sequences from this sample encode an identical CDR3 as well. The gene calls are TRBV6-5 and TRBJ1-2; D possibly corresponds to TRBD1 (6 bases). Deletions cut 3 bases from V and 6 bases from J, with 14 bases between. This CDR3 has 14 residues. The germline gives CDR1 MNHEY, CDR2 SVGAGI. CDR3 in amino acids: CASSYSGRTDGYTF. CDR3 in DNA: TGTGCCAGCAGTTATTCGGGACGGACAGATGGCTACACCTTC.

The V call is TRBV10-3, the J call TRBJ1-6; possible D gene TRBD1, 5 bases. Germline CDR1 reads ENHRY; CDR2 reads SYGVKD. This CDR3 is built from 16 residues. V lost 4 bases and J 8 bases, leaving 18 bases between the germline ends. The CDR3: CAISGPQGSRDSPLHF. DNA of the CDR3: TGTGCCATCAGTGGCCCCCAGGGCAGTCGTGATTCACCCCTCCACTTT.

The chain has TRBV2 and TRBJ2-1; 8 nucleotides agree with TRBD2. After removal of 8 bases from V and 0 bases from J, the junction contained 9 bases not matched to a gene. Germline CDR1 is SNHLY and CDR2 is FYNNEI. The CDR3 runs to 16 residues. The CDR3 DNA reads TGTGCCAGCGGACGACTAGCGAGGAGCTCCTACAATGAGCAGTTCTTC. This gives the protein CASGRLARSSYNEQFF.

The chain uses TRBV18 and TRBJ1-1, with D unresolved. This CDR3 has 15 residues. Germline V CDR1 and CDR2: KGHSH, LQKENI. V dropped 6 bases and J dropped 2 bases, with 16 bases sitting between them. The CDR3: CASSLTLGDNTEAFF. The CDR3 coding sequence is TGTGCCAGCTCCTTGACCCTGGGCGACAACACTGAAGCTTTCTTT. The entire variable domain, with the rest obtained from reference TRBV18 and TRBJ1-1, is as follows: NAGVMQNPRHLVRRRGQEARLRCSPMKGHSHVYWYRQLPEEGLKFMVYLQKENIIDESGMPKERFSAEFPKEGPSILRIQQVVRGDSAAYFCASSLTLGDNTEAFFGQGTRLTVV.

The CDR3 bases are TGTGCCAGCAGCTCAGACGGACAGGGGACCTACGAGCAGTACTTC. Residues: CASSSDGQGTYEQYF. The gene calls are TRBV7-6 and TRBJ2-7; the match to TRBD1 covers 9 bases. With V trimmed by 4 bases and J by 2 bases, 6 bases remained unmatched. CDR3 length: 15 amino acids. In germline, CDR1 is SGHVS, CDR2 FNYEAQ. The whole variable domain, remainder taken from reference TRBV7-6 and TRBJ2-7, is GAGVSQSPRYKVTKRGQDVALRCDPISGHVSLYWYRQALGQGPEFLTYFNYEAQQDKSGLPNDRFSAERPEGSISTLTIQRTEQRDSAMYRCASSSDGQGTYEQYFGPGTRLTVT.

The gene calls are TRBV6-5 and TRBJ2-7; D remains ambiguous. Trimming took 0 bases from V and 5 from J, leaving 2 bases between them. This CDR3 comprises 11 residues. The germline V gene has CDR1 MNHEY and CDR2 SVGAGI. CDR3 nucleotide sequence: TGTGCCAGCAGTTACTCTGACGAGCAGTACTTC. Translating it yields CASSYSDEQYF.

V gene TRBV5-1 combines with J gene TRBJ1-2; D is possibly TRBD1 (6 bases). Per the germline V gene, CDR1 is SGHRS and CDR2 is YFSETQ. CDR3 length: 12 amino acids. The ends were cut back, 3 bases at V and 7 bases at J, with 10 bases in the middle. The CDR3 DNA reads as TGCGCCAGCAGCTCATCAGGGGTTGGCTACACCTTC. It yields the protein CASSSSGVGYTF.

This clone was seen only once. The CDR3 bases are TGTGCCAGCAGTAGACAGGGTAGCTCCTATAATTCACCCCTCCACTTT. This codes for CASSRQGSSYNSPLHF. This chain uses TRBV28 with TRBJ1-6, with 7 bases identical to TRBD1. Germline V CDR1 and CDR2: MDHEN, SYDVKM. The CDR3 consists of 16 residues. V lost 5 bases to trimming and J lost 0 bases; unmatched junction nucleotides: 4.

V usage is TRBV19 and J usage is TRBJ1-5, with D possibly being TRBD1 (6 bases). Germline lookup yields CDR1 LNHDA and CDR2 SQIVND (reference sequence). The CDR3 runs to 15 residues. V lost 2 bases to trimming and J lost 6 bases, with 14 bases between them. The CDR3 sequence: CASSISGQRFQPQHF. The CDR3, as DNA: TGTGCCAGTAGTATATCGGGACAAAGGTTTCAGCCCCAGCATTTT.

This clone was seen more than once but under ten times. The chain is built from TRBV7-9 and TRBJ1-1; a possible D gene is TRBD1 (6 bases). In germline, CDR1 is SEHNR, CDR2 FQNEAQ (reference sequence). CDR3 length: 16 residues. The V end lost 5 bases, the J end lost 3 bases, and 19 bases lay between the germline ends. The CDR3 nucleotides read TGTGCCAGCAGCCCTTGGGGGGCGCAGCCGGACACTGAAGCTTTCTTT. It encodes CASSPWGAQPDTEAFF.